The T cell receptor (beta chain) under discussion was sequenced for a study of tumor and adjacent non-tumor tissue in lung cancer. Study-level background: About 4.17 million productive TCRbeta reads were obtained per sample on average. General observations from the study: TCR diversity was significantly greater in tumor than normal lung tissue.

In regard to this clonotype: Its antigen is not known.

RNA was extracted from bulk tissue without any cell sorting. CDR1 is DFQATT and CDR2 is SNEGSKA in the germline V gene (reference sequence). The CDR3 covers 15 residues. The trim removed 4 bases at V and 7 bases at J, leaving 9 bases unmatched. A modified ARM-PCR protocol with three rounds of nested PCR amplified TCRbeta. In TCRdb, the multiplex PCR reads were re-called with MiXCR into one record per CDR3 protein. The data show 71,000 or so distinct CDR3 sequences, 75% to 90% seen once. This TCR derives from a woman aged 50 to 60 with non-small cell lung cancer. The chain joins TRBV20-1 to TRBJ2-1; TRBD2 matches 11 bases. Material: lung tumor tissue. The CDR3 protein is CSAILAGGSKNEQFF. The CDR3 bases are TGCAGTGCTATATTAGCGGGAGGGTCGAAGAATGAGCAGTTCTTC.